The next 5 T cell receptor beta chains were all read from a single sample in a study of blood T cells in healthy people across ages. Using a J-beta primer mix together with a sample-barcoded 5' primer, a second PCR was run for roughly 7 to 12 cycles. TCRdb re-derived calls from the 5' RACE reads in MiXCR, one entry per CDR3 protein. The repertoire consists of about 1.8 million distinct CDR3 sequences, with 49% occurring once and the leading ten covering approximately 2.1%. The sample taken for sequencing was blood. The source of these receptors is a woman between 40 and 55 years old in good health.

This clonotype was recorded a few times. The V gene is TRBV7-8, the J gene TRBJ2-5, with 8 bases aligning to TRBD2. Per the germline V gene, CDR1 is SGHVS and CDR2 is FQNEAQ. V trimming: 4 bases; J trimming: 7 bases; junction bases outside the gene matches: 11. This CDR3 is 15 amino acids long. CDR3 DNA: TGTGCCAGCAGCTCGGGACTAGTAGTAGAGGGGACCCAGTACTTC. It is translated as CASSSGLVVEGTQYF.

V usage is TRBV5-1 and J usage is TRBJ1-5; D is undetermined. V was trimmed by 4 bases and J by 0 bases, leaving 11 bases between them. From germline, CDR1 is SGHRS and CDR2 YFSETQ. The CDR3 runs to 15 residues. The CDR3 region has the DNA TGCGCCAGCAGCGAGAGGTGGCCTAGCAATCAGCCCCAGCATTTT. Encoded protein: CASSERWPSNQPQHF.

The chain employs TRBV2 and TRBJ1-5; 7 bases are shared with TRBD1. This CDR3 spans 17 amino acids. Germline trimming cut 5 bases from V and 0 bases from J; bases unmatched to any gene: 10. CDR1 is SNHLY, CDR2 FYNNEI, per germline. The CDR3 DNA reads as TGTGCCAGCAGTACGGAGCCCCAGGGGGATAGCAATCAGCCCCAGCATTTT. Protein: CASSTEPQGDSNQPQHF.

J is TRBJ2-1 and V is TRBV29-1; TRBD1 aligns across 8 bases. CDR3 length equals 20 residues. The germline V gene has CDR1 SQVTM and CDR2 ANQGSEA. V trimming: 4 bases; J trimming: 7 bases; junction bases outside the gene matches: 27. CDR3 loop: CSVAGWGKGGGTGLSNEQFF. The CDR3 DNA sequence: TGCAGCGTTGCAGGTTGGGGGAAAGGGGGCGGGACAGGTCTTTCGAATGAGCAGTTCTTC.

This clonotype was seen only a few times. The gene calls are TRBV12-3 or TRBV12-4 and TRBJ1-4; the D is unclear. The CDR3 covers 15 residues. V lost 4 bases, J lost 8 bases, and 17 bases lay in between. CDR3 protein: CASSSRRPGKEKLFF. For the CDR3, the DNA is TGTGCCAGCAGTTCGCGGCGGCCGGGCAAGGAAAAACTGTTTTTT.